One sample yielded the 10 T cell receptor beta chains listed below, sequenced in a study of cytomegalovirus exposure and HLA in healthy donors. Researchers ran the PCR with 60 Vbeta and 13 Jbeta primers. Using immunoSEQ multiplex PCR, the repertoire was profiled, and TCRdb retains in-frame clones only, with some absent. This sample carries approximately 160,000 clones, 80% to 85% of them seen once, and the ten largest clones take more than 0.35%. Sequenced sample: PBMCs. Receptors were obtained from a boy aged 2 to 10 in good health and CMV-seronegative.

A single count supports this clone. The chain joins TRBV7-7 to TRBJ2-5; TRBD2 might be the D (5 bases). Trimming took off 2 bases at V and 1 base at J, with 11 bases between the two ends. Per the germline V gene, CDR1 is SSHAT and CDR2 is FNYEAQ (reference sequence). This CDR3 has 15 residues. The CDR3 region has the DNA TGTGCCAGCAGCTTAAGGCTAGCAGCCCAAGAGACCCAGTACTTC. It translates to CASSLRLAAQETQYF.

This chain links TRBV27 with TRBJ2-7; 7 bases fit TRBD1. CDR3 length: 14 residues. The germline V gene encodes CDR1 MNHEY and CDR2 SMNVEV (reference sequence). J lost 0 bases, V lost 5 bases, and 4 bases had no gene match. The CDR3 region is CASSPDRISYEQYF. The DNA for the CDR3 is TGTGCCAGCAGTCCGGACAGGATCTCCTACGAGCAGTACTTC.

V gene TRBV27 combines with J gene TRBJ1-5; a possible D gene is TRBD1 (6 bases). Germline-derived CDR1 and CDR2 are MNHEY and SMNVEV (reference sequence). V was cut by 5 bases and J by 4 bases, with 9 bases left in between. This CDR3 has 13 residues. The CDR3 sequence: CASSQGLNQPQHF. The CDR3 DNA follows: TGTGCCAGCAGTCAGGGGTTGAATCAGCCCCAGCATTTT.

V gene TRBV30 combines with J gene TRBJ1-1, with D perhaps matching TRBD1 (6 bases). The CDR3 is 13 residues long. V lost 1 base to trimming and J lost 11 bases, with 17 bases between them. Germline CDR1 and CDR2: GTSNPN and SVGIG (reference sequence). Here the CDR3 DNA reads TGTGCCTGGAGTGCCCCACAGGGCCGGGACGCTTTCTTT. This gives the protein CAWSAPQGRDAFF.

The J gene is TRBJ2-2, the V gene TRBV4-1, with 9 bases that match TRBD2. V lost 0 bases and J lost 4; bases outside the gene matches: 3. Germline V lookup: CDR1 MGHRA, CDR2 YSYEKL. CDR3 length equals 16 residues. CDR3 in amino acids: CASSQELAGRTGELFF. The DNA for the CDR3 is TGCGCCAGCAGCCAAGAACTAGCGGGTCGCACCGGGGAGCTGTTTTTT.

V is TRBV5-1 and J is TRBJ2-6, with D perhaps matching TRBD1 (6 bases). The CDR3 length is 20 residues. Germline V gene lookup returns CDR1 SGHRS and CDR2 YFSETQ. V lost 0 bases to trimming and J lost 0 bases, with 19 bases between them. CDR3 amino acids: CASSLVWGPGVHSGANVLTF. The CDR3 DNA reads as TGCGCCAGCAGCTTGGTCTGGGGACCAGGGGTTCACTCTGGGGCCAACGTCCTGACTTTC.

V usage is TRBV5-1 and J usage is TRBJ2-5; D possibly corresponds to TRBD2 (6 bases). Germline assignment: CDR1 SGHRS and CDR2 YFSETQ. The V gene lost 0 bases and the J gene lost 5 bases, with 17 bases spanning the gap. The CDR3 has 16 amino acids. For the CDR3, the DNA is TGCGCCAGCAGCTTGGGACAAGGAGGGGAGGCGGAGACCCAGTACTTC. It codes for CASSLGQGGEAETQYF. The full variable domain, in which reference TRBV5-1 and TRBJ2-5 provide the parts outside the CDR3, is KAGVTQTPRYLIKTRGQQVTLSCSPISGHRSVSWYQQTPGQGLQFLFEYFSETQRNKGNFPGRFSGRQFSNSRSEMNVSTLELGDSALYLCASSLGQGGEAETQYFGPGTRLLVL.

This chain joins TRBV29-1 and TRBJ2-3; TRBD2 aligns across 7 bases. Germline CDR1 and CDR2: SQVTM and ANQGSEA. The J segment lost 4 bases and the V segment lost 8 bases, leaving 15 bases of the junction unmatched. The CDR3 spans 15 residues. The CDR3 here is CSTDGSSGGADTQYF. The DNA for the CDR3 is TGCAGCACCGACGGGTCTAGCGGTGGCGCAGATACGCAGTATTTT.

This clone has just a few counts. The CDR3: CASSPTGLASTDTQYF. For the CDR3, the DNA is TGTGCCAGCAGCCCCACGGGGCTAGCGAGCACAGATACGCAGTATTTT. The V and J genes are TRBV5-4 and TRBJ2-3; tentatively, D is TRBD2 (6 bases). The CDR3 runs to 16 residues. Germline CDR1 SGHNT, CDR2 YYREEE (reference sequence). The V end was cut by 4 bases, the J end by 0 bases, with 15 bases between.

The V and J genes are TRBV5-1 and TRBJ2-5, with TRBD2 identical over 7 bases. V lost 4 bases, J lost 5 bases, and 2 bases stayed unmatched. The germline V gene encodes CDR1 SGHRS and CDR2 YFSETQ. The CDR3 contains 12 residues. CDR3 sequence: CASSGGGETQYF. The CDR3 bases are TGCGCCAGCAGCGGGGGAGGGGAGACCCAGTACTTC.